This TCR beta chain was found in a study of OX40 agonist ivuxolimab in advanced cancers. Overall study context: Every 2 weeks, patients got intravenous ivuxolimab at one of six dose levels (0.01-10 mg/kg).

Sampling times: baseline, cycle 4 day 1, cycle 7 day 1. On this clone: Its antigen is not identified.

This table comes from immunoSEQ multiplex PCR, and its TCRdb copy is limited to in-frame clones, with some not included. This table has around 67,000 clones, about four fifths appearing once. CDR3 length: 13 residues. V lost 0 bases, J lost 4 bases, and 7 bases lay in between. From germline, CDR1 is SGHRS and CDR2 YFSETQ. Study-level points and caveats: Not determined was the antigen specificity of the expanded peripheral T cells.

The V and J genes are TRBV5-1 and TRBJ1-1; the D gene is possibly TRBD1 (5 bases). The TCR sequence derives from an adult with an advanced solid tumor such as melanoma, head and neck, liver or kidney cancer. Sequences were derived from CD4+ or CD8+ T cells sorted from blood, sampled in a trial of the OX40 agonist ivuxolimab. CDR3 in DNA: TGCGCCAGCAGCTTGGAAGGGGTCACTGAAGCTTTCTTT. Its translation: CASSLEGVTEAFF.